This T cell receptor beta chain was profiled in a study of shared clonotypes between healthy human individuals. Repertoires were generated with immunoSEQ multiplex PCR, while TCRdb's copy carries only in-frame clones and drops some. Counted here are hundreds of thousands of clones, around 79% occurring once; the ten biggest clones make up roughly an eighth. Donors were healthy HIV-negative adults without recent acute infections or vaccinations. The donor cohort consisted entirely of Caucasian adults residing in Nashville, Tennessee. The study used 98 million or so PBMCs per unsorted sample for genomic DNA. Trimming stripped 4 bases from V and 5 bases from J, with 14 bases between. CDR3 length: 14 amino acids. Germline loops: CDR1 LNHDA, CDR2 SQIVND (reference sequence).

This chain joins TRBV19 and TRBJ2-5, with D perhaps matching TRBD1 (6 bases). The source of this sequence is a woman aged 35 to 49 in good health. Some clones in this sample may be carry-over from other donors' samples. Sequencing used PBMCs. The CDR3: CASSRGHIGETQYF. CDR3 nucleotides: TGTGCCAGTAGTAGGGGACATATTGGGGAGACCCAGTACTTC.